The rows below give T cell receptor beta chains drawn from one sample of a study of blood T cell repertoires in COVID-19. Sequenced by immunoSEQ multiplex PCR; TCRdb stores in-frame clones only, minus some. The sample carries roughly 230,000 clones, under 90% recorded once. What was sequenced was peripheral blood. These TCRs come from a woman of 80 years or more with acute or convalescent COVID-19. CDR3s include the opening cysteine and the closing phenylalanine or tryptophan. Each record gives: clone size, J gene, V gene, D gene, CDR3 DNA, CDR3 protein. A D gene is named only where the DNA matches it firmly. Only part of the rows carry a size: once, few, many, or a class if the clone is expanded.

>NA|TRBJ2-1|TRBV28|NA
TGTGCCAGCAGTCCACAGGGTTATCGAGACAATGAGCAGTTCTTC
CASSPQGYRDNEQFF
>NA|TRBJ2-7|TRBV11-3|TRBD1
TGTGCCAGCAGAAGGACAGGGGGTTTGGACGAGCAGTACTTC
CASRRTGGLDEQYF
>NA|TRBJ1-2|TRBV28|TRBD1
TGTGCCAGCAGTTTACAGGGGGCAGTAGATGGCTACACCTTC
CASSLQGAVDGYTF
>NA|TRBJ2-4|TRBV19|TRBD1
TGTGCCAGTAGTATACAGGGGGCATCGGACATTCAGTACTTC
CASSIQGASDIQYF
>NA|TRBJ1-1|TRBV5-1|NA
TGCGCCAGCAGCCACCCACAGGGCCCAAAGGCTGAAGCTTTCTTT
CASSHPQGPKAEAFF
>NA|TRBJ1-2|TRBV18|NA
TGTGCCAGCTCACCACGATCGGATTCCCCCAGGTCTGGCTACACCTTC
CASSPRSDSPRSGYTF
>NA|TRBJ1-2|TRBV12-5|TRBD1
TGTGCTAGTGGTTCCCCTCGACAGGGCTCCTTTGGCTGGGGCTACACCTTC
CASGSPRQGSFGWGYTF
>NA|TRBJ2-1|TRBV5-4|TRBD1
TGTGCCAGCAGCAGGGCAGGGGGCTTCAGCTCCTACAATGAGCAGTTCTTC
CASSRAGGFSSYNEQFF
>few|TRBJ1-2|TRBV13|NA
TGTGCCAGCAGCTTAGCTCGATTGGGGGGTTATGGCTACACCTTC
CASSLARLGGYGYTF
>once|TRBJ1-2|TRBV10-2|NA
TGCGCCAGCAGTGAGTCGGCGGGGGCCCAAGGCTACACCTTC
CASSESAGAQGYTF
>once|TRBJ1-6|TRBV30|NA
TGTGCCTGGAGTATTTCGGGTTCAGCACCCCTCCACTTT
CAWSISGSAPLHF
>once|TRBJ2-7|TRBV19|NA
TGTGCCAGTAGTTCCTCGGTGGGGGGACCCTACGAGCAGTACTTC
CASSSSVGGPYEQYF
>NA|TRBJ2-3|TRBV6-5|NA
TGTGCCAGCAGTTACGGTTCCCGGTCTAGCACAGATACGCAGTATTTT
CASSYGSRSSTDTQYF
>few|TRBJ1-6|TRBV6-6|TRBD1
TGTGCCAGCAGGTGGGACAGAGGTAATTCACCCCTCCACTTT
CASRWDRGNSPLHF
>NA|TRBJ2-7|TRBV28|NA
TGTGCCAGCAGTTTGGGCGGGGTCTTCCCTTACGAGCAGTACTTC
CASSLGGVFPYEQYF
>NA|TRBJ1-1|TRBV18|NA
TGTGCCAGCTCACCACTCAGGAACACTGAAGCTTTCTTT
CASSPLRNTEAFF
>NA|TRBJ1-1|TRBV7-9|NA
TGTGCCAGCAGCTTTGGGGGGATGGACACTGAAGCTTTCTTT
CASSFGGMDTEAFF
>NA|TRBJ2-5|TRBV24-1|TRBD1
TGTGCCACCAGTGACGACCGGGACAGCATACGACAAGAGACCCAGTACTTC
CATSDDRDSIRQETQYF
>NA|TRBJ2-3|TRBV29-1|NA
TGCAGCGTTGTCTGGGGGGTCACAGATACGCAGTATTTT
CSVVWGVTDTQYF
>once|TRBJ1-2|TRBV3-1/TRBV3-2|NA
TGTGCCAGCAGTCGCACAGTCGCTAACTATGGCTACACCTTC
CASSRTVANYGYTF
>once|TRBJ2-2|TRBV4-3|NA
TGCGCCAGCAGCCAAGGCGGGGTCTCCGGGGAGCTGTTTTTT
CASSQGGVSGELFF
>NA|TRBJ2-2|TRBV19|TRBD2
TGTGCCAGTAGTGTTCTAGCGGGGGGGCCCGGGGAGCTGTTTTTT
CASSVLAGGPGELFF
>NA|TRBJ1-2|TRBV7-2|TRBD1
TGTGCCAGCAGCCTGTGGGACAGGGTATTTTTAGGGGGCTACACCTTC
CASSLWDRVFLGGYTF
>NA|TRBJ2-7|TRBV19|NA
TGTGCCAGTAGTACCATCTCAGGGGCCGCTCCCTGGGAGCAGTACTTC
CASSTISGAAPWEQYF
>NA|TRBJ1-2|TRBV2|TRBD1
TGTGCCAGCAGTGAAAAGGACAGGGGCGGCTATGGCTACACCTTC
CASSEKDRGGYGYTF
>NA|TRBJ1-2|TRBV29-1|NA
TGCAGCGTCCTACCCCCCCCGGGCGCCGGGGGTTCTGGCTACACCTTC
CSVLPPPGAGGSGYTF
>NA|TRBJ2-3|TRBV5-5|NA
TGTGCCAGCAGCCCCGGAGGGGAAGCAGATACGCAGTATTTT
CASSPGGEADTQYF
>NA|TRBJ1-1|TRBV7-2|TRBD1
TGTGCCAGCAGCTCACAGGGGGGGAGCACTGAAGCTTTCTTT
CASSSQGGSTEAFF
>NA|TRBJ1-2|TRBV19|TRBD1
TGTGCCAGTAGTAGACAGGGGGCATCTGGCTACACCTTC
CASSRQGASGYTF
>NA|TRBJ2-7|TRBV28|NA
TGTGCCAGCAGTTCCCCGGTCGCCTACGAGCAGTACTTC
CASSSPVAYEQYF
>NA|TRBJ1-2|TRBV7-2|NA
TGTGCCAGCAGCAGGGACTCGGCTGGTGGCTACACCTTC
CASSRDSAGGYTF
>NA|TRBJ1-1|TRBV9|NA
TGTGCCAGCAGCGAACAGGGAAGTAAGACTGAAGCTTTCTTT
CASSEQGSKTEAFF
>NA|TRBJ2-5|TRBV15|TRBD1
TGTGCCACCAGCAGTCGGGACAGGGAAGAGACCCAGTACTTC
CATSSRDREETQYF
>NA|TRBJ2-2|TRBV7-2|TRBD1
TGTGCCAGCAGCTTAGGACAGGGGTTTACCGGGGAGCTGTTTTTT
CASSLGQGFTGELFF
>NA|TRBJ1-2|TRBV15|NA
TGTGCCACCAGCAGAGATCGCGCGGGCCCCTATGGCTACACCTTC
CATSRDRAGPYGYTF
>NA|TRBJ1-2|TRBV4-3|NA
TGCGCCAGCAGCCAACCGGACGGGGGTGGCTACACCTTC
CASSQPDGGGYTF
>NA|TRBJ1-2|TRBV7-2|TRBD1
TGTGCCAGCAGCTCGGCGGACAGGCGAATATATGGCTACACCTTC
CASSSADRRIYGYTF
>NA|TRBJ2-7|TRBV28|TRBD1
TGTGCCAGTGCCGGGACAGGAGTTTACGAGCAGTACTTC
CASAGTGVYEQYF
>NA|TRBJ1-1|TRBV19|NA
TGTGCCAGTACTCCATTAGGGGGTGTGGCTGAAGCTTTCTTT
CASTPLGGVAEAFF
>NA|TRBJ1-1|TRBV7-2|NA
TGTGCCAGCAGCTTAGGGGCGGGAAGCACTGAAGCTTTCTTT
CASSLGAGSTEAFF
>NA|TRBJ2-7|TRBV7-2|NA
TGTGCCAGCAGCTCCCCCTCCTCCTACGAGCAGTACTTC
CASSSPSSYEQYF
>NA|TRBJ1-4|TRBV10-3|NA
TGTGCCATCAGTGGAGGGGGTAATGAAAAACTGTTTTTT
CAISGGGNEKLFF
>NA|TRBJ1-2|TRBV10-3|NA
TGTGCCATCAGTGAAAATTCGGGGTTGGGATATGGCTACACCTTC
CAISENSGLGYGYTF
>NA|TRBJ2-2|TRBV14|TRBD1
TGTGCCAGCAGCCAATTACCAGGGGGCGCAGCCGGGGAGCTGTTTTTT
CASSQLPGGAAGELFF
>once|TRBJ1-1|TRBV6-6|NA
TGTGCCAGCAACCGGGGGGGCACTGAAGCTTTCTTT
CASNRGGTEAFF
>NA|TRBJ1-1|TRBV29-1|TRBD1
TGCAGCGTTCGACAGGGGGCCGCTGAAGCTTTCTTT
CSVRQGAAEAFF
>NA|TRBJ2-7|TRBV12-3/TRBV12-4|NA
TGTGCCAGCAGTCGGACAGTTTACGAGCAGTACTTC
CASSRTVYEQYF
>NA|TRBJ1-1|TRBV23-1|TRBD1
TGCGCCAGCAGTCCCGCCCGCCGGGACAGGGAAAAAGGCACTGAAGCTTTCTTT
CASSPARRDREKGTEAFF
>NA|TRBJ1-2|TRBV6-5|NA
TGTGCCAGCAGAGGCAGGGTAACGATGGACCTCGGCTACACCTTC
CASRGRVTMDLGYTF
>once|TRBJ2-1|TRBV19|NA
TGTGCCAGTAGTATCGGGGGACTCTCCTACAATGAGCAGTTCTTC
CASSIGGLSYNEQFF
>NA|TRBJ1-2|TRBV20-1|NA
TGCAGTGCAAGCCGACAGGCCAGCTACACCTTC
CSASRQASYTF
>NA|TRBJ2-5|TRBV7-9|NA
TGTGCCAGCAGCTTAGGCGGGGCCATCCAAGAGACCCAGTACTTC
CASSLGGAIQETQYF
>NA|TRBJ1-1|TRBV27|NA
TGTGCCAGCAGCCCAATAGCGTCGAACACTGAAGCTTTCTTT
CASSPIASNTEAFF
>NA|TRBJ1-5|TRBV12-3/TRBV12-4|NA
TGTGCCAGCAGAGATCGGGATCAGCCCCAGCATTTT
CASRDRDQPQHF
>NA|TRBJ1-4|TRBV6-2/TRBV6-3|TRBD1
TGTGCCAGCAGTTACTCCGGACAGGGAAGAACAAAACTGTTTTTT
CASSYSGQGRTKLFF
>NA|TRBJ1-2|TRBV12-3/TRBV12-4|NA
TGTGCCAGCAGCGCAGATTTAAACTATGGCTACACCTTC
CASSADLNYGYTF
>NA|TRBJ2-1|TRBV7-9|NA
TGTGCCAGCAGCTTAGCTGGACTAATCGATGAGCAGTTCTTC
CASSLAGLIDEQFF
>few|TRBJ1-1|TRBV9|NA
TGTGCCAGCAGCGTAGATAGGACAAAGAACACTGAAGCTTTCTTT
CASSVDRTKNTEAFF
>NA|TRBJ1-6|TRBV18|NA
TGTGCCAGCTCACCCGGTCGTGCTAATTCACCCCTCCACTTT
CASSPGRANSPLHF